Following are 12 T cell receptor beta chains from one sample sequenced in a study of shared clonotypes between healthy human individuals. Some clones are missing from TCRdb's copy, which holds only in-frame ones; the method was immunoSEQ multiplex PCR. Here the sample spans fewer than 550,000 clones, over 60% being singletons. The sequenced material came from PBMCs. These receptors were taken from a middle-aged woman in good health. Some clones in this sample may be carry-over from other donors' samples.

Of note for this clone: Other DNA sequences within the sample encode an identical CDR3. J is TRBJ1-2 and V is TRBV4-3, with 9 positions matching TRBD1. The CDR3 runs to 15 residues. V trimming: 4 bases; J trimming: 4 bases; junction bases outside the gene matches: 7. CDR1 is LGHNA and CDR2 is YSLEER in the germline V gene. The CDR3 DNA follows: TGCGCCAGCAGCCTTCAGGACAGGGGAGGCTATGGCTACACCTTC. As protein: CASSLQDRGGYGYTF.

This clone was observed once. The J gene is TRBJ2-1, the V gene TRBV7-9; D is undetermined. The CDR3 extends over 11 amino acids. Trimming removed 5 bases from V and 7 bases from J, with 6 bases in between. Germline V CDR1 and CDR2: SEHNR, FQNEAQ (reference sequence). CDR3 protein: CASSAPNEQFF. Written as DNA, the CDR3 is TGTGCCAGCAGCGCCCCAAATGAGCAGTTCTTC. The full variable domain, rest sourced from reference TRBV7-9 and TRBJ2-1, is DTGVSQNPRHKITKRGQNVTFRCDPISEHNRLYWYRQTLGQGPEFLTYFQNEAQLEKSRLLSDRFSAERPKGSFSTLEIQRTEQGDSAMYLCASSAPNEQFFGPGTRLTVL.

The CDR3 spells CAISGGQGLSKGQFF. The CDR3 nucleotides are TGTGCCATCAGTGGGGGACAGGGCCTTTCGAAAGGGCAGTTCTTC. V is TRBV10-3 and J is TRBJ2-1; 9 positions match TRBD1. Germline V lookup: CDR1 ENHRY, CDR2 SYGVKD. The CDR3 is made up of 15 amino acids. V shed 4 bases and J 12 bases; nucleotides not matched to a gene: 13.

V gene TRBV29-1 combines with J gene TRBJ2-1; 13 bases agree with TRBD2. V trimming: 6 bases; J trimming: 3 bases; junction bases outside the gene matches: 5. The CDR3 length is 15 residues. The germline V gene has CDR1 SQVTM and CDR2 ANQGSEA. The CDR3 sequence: CSVGTSGISYNEQFF. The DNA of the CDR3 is TGCAGCGTAGGGACTAGCGGGATAAGCTACAATGAGCAGTTCTTC.

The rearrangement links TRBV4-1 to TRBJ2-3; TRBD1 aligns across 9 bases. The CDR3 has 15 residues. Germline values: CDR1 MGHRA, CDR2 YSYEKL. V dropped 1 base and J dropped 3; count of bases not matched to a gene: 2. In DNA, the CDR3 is TGCGCCAGCAGCCAAGTAGGACAGGGGACAGATACGCAGTATTTT. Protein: CASSQVGQGTDTQYF.

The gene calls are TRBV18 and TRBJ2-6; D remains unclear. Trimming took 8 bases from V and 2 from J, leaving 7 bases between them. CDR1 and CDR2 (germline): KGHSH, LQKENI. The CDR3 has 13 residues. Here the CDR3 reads CASGEAGANVLTF. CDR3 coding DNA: TGTGCCAGCGGGGAAGCTGGGGCCAACGTCCTGACTTTC.

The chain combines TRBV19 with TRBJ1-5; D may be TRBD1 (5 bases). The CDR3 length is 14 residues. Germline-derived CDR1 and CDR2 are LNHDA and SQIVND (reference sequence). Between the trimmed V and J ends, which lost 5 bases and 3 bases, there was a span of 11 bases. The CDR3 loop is CASSDSWANQPQHF. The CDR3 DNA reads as TGTGCCAGTAGTGACAGTTGGGCCAATCAGCCCCAGCATTTT.

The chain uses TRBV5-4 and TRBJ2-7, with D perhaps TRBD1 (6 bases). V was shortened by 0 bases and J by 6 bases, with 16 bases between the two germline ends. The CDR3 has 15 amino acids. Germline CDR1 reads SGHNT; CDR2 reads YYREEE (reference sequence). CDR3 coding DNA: TGTGCCAGCAGCTTGGAGGGCAGGGGAAGGGGCGAGCAGTACTTC. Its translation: CASSLEGRGRGEQYF.

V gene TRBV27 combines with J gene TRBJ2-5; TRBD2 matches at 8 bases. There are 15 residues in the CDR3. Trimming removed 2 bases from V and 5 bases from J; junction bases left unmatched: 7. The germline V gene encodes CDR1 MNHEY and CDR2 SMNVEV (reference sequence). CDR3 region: CASSLGTSGGETQYF. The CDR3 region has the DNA TGTGCCAGCAGTTTAGGTACTAGCGGTGGGGAGACCCAGTACTTC.

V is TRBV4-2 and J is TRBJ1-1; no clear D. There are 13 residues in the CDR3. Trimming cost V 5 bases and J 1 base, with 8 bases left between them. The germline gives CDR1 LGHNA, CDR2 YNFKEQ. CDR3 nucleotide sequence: TGTGCCAGCAGCACGACGAAGAACACTGAAGCTTTCTTT. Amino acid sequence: CASSTTKNTEAFF.

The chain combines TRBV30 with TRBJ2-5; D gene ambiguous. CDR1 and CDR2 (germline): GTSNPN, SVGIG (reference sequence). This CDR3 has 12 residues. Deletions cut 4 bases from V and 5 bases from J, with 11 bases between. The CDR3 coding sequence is TGTGCCTGGATCCCGCGTCAGGAGACCCAGTACTTC. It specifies CAWIPRQETQYF.

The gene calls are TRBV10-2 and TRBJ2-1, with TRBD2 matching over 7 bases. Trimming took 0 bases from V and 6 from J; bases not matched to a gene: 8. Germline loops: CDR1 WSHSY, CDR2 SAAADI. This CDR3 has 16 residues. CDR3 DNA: TGCGCCAGCAGTGAGTCCGACGGGAGGTCTACCAATGAGCAGTTCTTC. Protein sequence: CASSESDGRSTNEQFF.